This record looks at one T cell receptor (beta chain) sequence and its context. No cognate antigen has been identified for it. It has no much larger one-base neighbor in the sample; base qualities were not kept. The sample belongs to a study of cytomegalovirus exposure and HLA in healthy donors (dated by TCRdb to about 2017). About the study as a whole: According to an earlier analysis of 550 to 700 of the donors, roughly 180 million T cells yielded roughly 110 million unique TCR beta sequences and about 280 Gb of sequence data. HLA typing included class I and class II loci at four-digit resolution. Along with the approximately 650-subject first cohort, a separate validation cohort of some 130 different subjects was used. An early release that covered roughly 600 HLA-typed donors contained 300 to 350 gigabases of sequencing data and tens of millions of unique TCR sequences. A later analysis re-examined previously published TCR beta repertoires from over 500 donors and added high-resolution HLA genotyping to investigate patterns of TCR occurrence. The T cell repertoires of 666 subjects were profiled by immunosequencing and related to cytomegalovirus serostatus. Among several hundred genotyped donors of the cohort, an average of roughly 230,000 unique TCR beta nucleotide sequences was sequenced per donor, of which roughly 17% were non-productive. To decide whether each TCR beta V gene segment behaved as functional or pseudogenic, an earlier analysis of some 540 of the donors relied on high-throughput TCR beta sequencing. Donor age, sex, ethnicity and CMV serostatus were compiled together with the repertoire data. A later genetic analysis took genome-wide SNP genotypes for about three fifths of the roughly 670 donors and used that subset as a discovery cohort. All discovery cohort repertoires had been generated on a single sequencing platform. To predict cytomegalovirus infection status, the study brought together high-throughput TCR immunosequencing, statistical association of individual TCRs with disease status, and machine learning. Typing coverage differed by locus: A, B, C, DRB1 and DQB1 were typed in roughly 620-630 donors, DQA1 in 500 to 550, DPA1 in some 600, and DPB1 in 472. A handful of DR-DQ haplotypes were handled as single units for association and clustering because linkage in the cohort was strong. The aim of the study was to test whether cataloging public T cell receptors could identify signatures of past pathogen exposure. The genetic ancestry cluster associated with self-reported Caucasian donors included 81% of the roughly 410 genotyped donors. The later analysis used no new phenotypic data to find candidate immune exposures, relying instead on TCR beta sequences and their occurrence across donors.

In total, approximately 700 healthy bone marrow donors made up the cohort. All cohort members were sampled while nominally healthy, although unrecorded immune exposures were likely present. The donor tested CMV seropositive, placing the donor among the roughly 270 seropositive members of the cohort. A peripheral blood sample was provided by each donor, and peripheral blood mononuclear cells were used for TCR beta sequencing. Genomic DNA extraction from the blood cell samples was performed with the Qiagen DNeasy Blood Extraction Kit. Results and caveats for the whole study, not just this receptor: A total of roughly 160 TCR beta chains were listed by the study as associated with cytomegalovirus. Most TCR sequences were seen in very few donors, while some public TCRs were found in many individuals. In a later analysis, HLA-associated TCR beta chains showed more clonal expansion and lower generation probabilities than non-associated chains that were equally common. According to a later analysis, parvovirus B19, influenza, CMV and Epstein-Barr virus appeared linked to several top co-occurrence clusters. Linkage disequilibrium might explain the correlated functional status among segregating V segments, but an unknown experimental factor could not be excluded. A group of highly shared sequence variants was considered likely to be a technical artifact of the sequencing pipeline. Specific HLA alleles were associated with roughly 16,000 TCR beta sequences at a false discovery rate of 0.05 in a later analysis. It was suggested by the authors that the approach could potentially be generalized to other disease states and immunological phenotypes. A later analysis found that most CMV-associated TCR beta chains appeared HLA-restricted, with HLA associations seemingly driven largely by CMV exposure. When HLA alleles, especially DR and DQ, strongly co-occurred, TCR associations were difficult to assign to individual alleles. In a later analysis, TCR association rates were found to vary across HLA loci, with the most associated TCRs seen for DRB1 alleles and the fewest for HLA-C alleles. HLA typing was unavailable for some donors at each locus, so association tests used only the typed subset. According to a later genetic analysis, donors in an Asian-associated ancestry cluster had fewer N-insertions in productive TCRs than the roughly 670-donor mean. Roughly uniform sequencing depth across donors was assumed in presence/absence analyses, although this assumption may not hold. In vitro tests confirmed that a few of the cytomegalovirus-associated TCR beta chains recognize cytomegalovirus antigens. The classifier was reported to diagnose cytomegalovirus status with high specificity and sensitivity in both the original and validation cohorts. A further reported finding was that TCR beta sequences accurately predicted the HLA-A and HLA-B alleles for most subjects in the first cohort. The earlier analysis of around 600 of the donors excluded over 15 rarely observed V segments, including chromosome 9 orphons, because counts were too low. The cohort was sequenced for TCR beta chains only, and without alpha or paired-chain data the features that could be detected were limited. For the cohort, immune exposure information was limited to CMV serostatus. V-gene and J-gene trimming of TCR beta chains was associated with a missense DCLRE1C variant in a later genetic analysis, and the association was replicated in an independent cohort. An earlier analysis of 587 of the donors showed that most TCR beta V segments appeared in productive rearrangements either about 90% or about 30% of the time, which broadly matched IMGT annotations.

The library came from the immunoSEQ multiplex PCR assay. For the multiplex PCR, a mixture combining 60 forward primers for TCR Vbeta segments and 13 reverse primers for TCR Jbeta segments was used. A multiplex PCR assay on genomic DNA amplified the CDR3 region of rearranged TCR beta genes. On the Illumina HiSeq System, the amplified TCR beta libraries were sequenced as 87-base-pair reads. From the authors' description of their analysis: Across the 500 to 850 repertoires, a later analysis counted roughly 84 million unique TCR beta chains, 9 million to 14 million of which were shared by at least two donors. Raw reads were error-corrected and collapsed into unique sequences by a nearest-neighbor algorithm in which closely related sequences were merged to remove PCR and sequencing errors. To assign V, D and J gene segments, CDR3 sequences were aligned to IMGT reference sequences. For a sequence to be retained, a match of at least six nucleotides was required to both a V gene segment and a J gene segment. Rearrangements were called productive when the CDR3 lacked stop codons and stayed in frame with V and J; all others were non-productive. Following IMGT convention, CDR3 was defined as the stretch from the second conserved V-encoded cysteine up to the conserved J-encoded phenylalanine. The earlier analysis of about 500 of the donors excluded sequences that lacked an unambiguous match to a single V gene segment. An earlier analysis of a few hundred of the donors classified V segments as functional when productive rearrangements were above 56.7% and as segregating when the standard deviation between donors was above 5%. A statistical classification framework was developed to diagnose cytomegalovirus status using the catalog of TCR beta chain sequences. V and J gene assignment, in a later analysis, came from comparing TCR nucleotide sequences with IMGT/GENE-DB human TR gene sequences. A later analysis assigned CDR3 sequences and most-parsimonious VDJ recombination scenarios with the TCRdist pipeline. In a later analysis, every TCR beta chain was defined by the combination of its CDR3 amino acid sequence and its V-gene family, and reads without a unique V-gene family were dropped. To address suspected cross-contamination and a sequencing artifact, a later analysis removed 550 to 750 highly shared, low-generation-probability nucleotide sequences. For each public chain, a later analysis derived a clonal expansion index from normalized ranks of inferred template counts within each repertoire. In a later analysis, generation probabilities were computed with a VDJ recombination model fitted to out-of-frame rearrangements, and the resulting probabilities were checked against IGoR. In a later analysis, TCR-TCR, TCR-HLA and TCR-CMV co-occurrence was scored with hypergeometric tests, and a repertoire-size bias correction was applied to TCR pairs. To estimate false discovery rates, a later analysis permuted the HLA or CMV assignments 20 times. In a later analysis, co-occurring TCRs were grouped with DBSCAN, and TCRdist sequence similarity was added when clustering was performed within HLA-allele-positive subsets. Repertoires with fewer than 30,000 or more than 120,000 public chains, plus five repertoires with anomalous nucleotide sharing, were excluded from co-occurrence clustering. TCRdb obtained this table from immuneACCESS and retained in-frame rearrangements with V and J assigned. These tables miss some clones; where compared with another copy, unresolved V genes account for less than half of the shortfall, and the remainder is unexplained. V and J calls and clone size follow that table, whereas D and trimming were derived from the DNA. The sample table lists approximately 300,000 clones, 80% to 90% of them with a count of one. The ten largest clones add up to roughly 2% of the sample.

Specimen: PBMCs. The source of this sequence is a woman aged 40-49 years in good health and CMV-seropositive.

The DNA sequence is given as TGTGCCAGCAGCGTAGGGGGGGTCCCTGGAGGGAAAGGCTACACCTTC. This codes for CASSVGGVPGGKGYTF. This chain is built from TRBV9 and TRBJ1-2, with a tentative D gene TRBD1 over 5 matching bases. The CDR3 spans 16 residues, from the cysteine through the phenylalanine. CDR3 DNA is the only sequence kept; it has 48 bases, read in frame from the first base. V lost 0 bases and J lost 8 bases; the stretch between them is 20 bases long. CDR1 and CDR2 are drawn from the germline V gene: SGDLS, YYNGEE.